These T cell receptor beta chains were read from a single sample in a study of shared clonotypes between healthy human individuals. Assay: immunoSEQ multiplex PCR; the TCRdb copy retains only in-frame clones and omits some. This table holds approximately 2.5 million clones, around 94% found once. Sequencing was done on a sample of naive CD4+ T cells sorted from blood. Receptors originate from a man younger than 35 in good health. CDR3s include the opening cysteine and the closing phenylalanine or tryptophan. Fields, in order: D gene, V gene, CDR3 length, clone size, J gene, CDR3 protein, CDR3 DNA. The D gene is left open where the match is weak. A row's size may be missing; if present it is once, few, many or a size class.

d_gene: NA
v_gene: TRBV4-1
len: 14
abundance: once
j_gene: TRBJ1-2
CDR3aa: CASSQESVPYGYTF
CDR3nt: TGCGCCAGCAGCCAAGAGTCGGTGCCCTATGGCTACACCTTC

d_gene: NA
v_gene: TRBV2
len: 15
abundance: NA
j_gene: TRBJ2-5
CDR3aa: CASSEALTMSETQYF
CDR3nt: TGTGCCAGCAGCGAAGCTCTGACTATGAGTGAGACCCAGTACTTC

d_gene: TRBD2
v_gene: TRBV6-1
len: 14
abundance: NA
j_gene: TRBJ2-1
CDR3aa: CASTTGLSGYEQFF
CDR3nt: TGTGCCAGCACCACGGGACTAAGTGGTTATGAGCAGTTCTTC

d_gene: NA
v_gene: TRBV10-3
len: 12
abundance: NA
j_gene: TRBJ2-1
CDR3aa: CAIVGTDNEQFF
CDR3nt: TGTGCCATCGTTGGCACAGACAATGAGCAGTTCTTC

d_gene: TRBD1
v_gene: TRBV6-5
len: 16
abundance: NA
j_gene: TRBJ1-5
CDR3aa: CASSSTGTGINQPQHF
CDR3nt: TGTGCCAGCAGTTCCACGGGGACAGGGATTAATCAGCCCCAGCATTTT

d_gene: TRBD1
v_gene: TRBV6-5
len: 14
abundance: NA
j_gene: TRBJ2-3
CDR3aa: CASKTGIMADTQYF
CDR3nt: TGTGCCAGCAAGACAGGGATAATGGCGGATACGCAGTATTTT

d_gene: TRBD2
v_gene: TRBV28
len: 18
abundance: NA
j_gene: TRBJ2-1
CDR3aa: CASSLSFQGSGGYGTRFF
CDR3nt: TGTGCCAGCAGTCTAAGCTTTCAGGGAAGCGGGGGGTACGGTACGCGGTTCTTC

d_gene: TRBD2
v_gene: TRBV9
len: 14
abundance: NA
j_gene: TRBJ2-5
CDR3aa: CASSVEGLGETQYF
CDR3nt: TGTGCCAGCAGCGTAGAGGGACTAGGGGAGACCCAGTACTTC

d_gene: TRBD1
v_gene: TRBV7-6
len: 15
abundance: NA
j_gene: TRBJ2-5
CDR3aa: CASSLVQGVTETQYF
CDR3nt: TGTGCCAGCAGCTTGGTGCAGGGGGTGACGGAGACCCAGTACTTC

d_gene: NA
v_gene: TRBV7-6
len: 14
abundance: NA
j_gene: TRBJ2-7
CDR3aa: CASSLWEGGYEQYF
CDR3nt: TGTGCCAGCAGCTTATGGGAGGGGGGGTACGAGCAGTACTTC

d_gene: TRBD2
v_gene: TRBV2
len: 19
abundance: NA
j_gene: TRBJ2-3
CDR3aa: CASSDVPLKAGVSTDTQYF
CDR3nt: TGTGCCAGCAGTGACGTCCCATTAAAAGCGGGAGTTAGCACAGATACGCAGTATTTT

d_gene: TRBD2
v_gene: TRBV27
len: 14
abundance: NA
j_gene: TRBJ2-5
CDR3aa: CASSLSRGEGTQYF
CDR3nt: TGTGCCAGCAGTTTATCGCGGGGGGAGGGGACCCAGTACTTC

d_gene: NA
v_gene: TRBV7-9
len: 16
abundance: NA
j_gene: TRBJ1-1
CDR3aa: CASSLGKARPNTEAFF
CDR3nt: TGTGCCAGCAGCTTAGGAAAAGCTCGACCGAACACTGAAGCTTTCTTT

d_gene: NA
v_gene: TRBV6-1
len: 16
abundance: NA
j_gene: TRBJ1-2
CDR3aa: CASSAPWTGKTGGYTF
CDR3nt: TGTGCCAGCAGTGCACCATGGACGGGTAAAACGGGTGGCTACACCTTC

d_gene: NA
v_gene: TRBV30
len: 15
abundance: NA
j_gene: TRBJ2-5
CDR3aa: CAWRAWWGNQETQYF
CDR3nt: TGTGCCTGGAGAGCATGGTGGGGAAACCAAGAGACCCAGTACTTC

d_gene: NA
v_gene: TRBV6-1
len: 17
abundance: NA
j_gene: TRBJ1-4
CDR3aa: CASSGPPGGGTNEKLFF
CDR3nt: TGTGCCAGCAGTGGTCCTCCGGGGGGTGGAACTAATGAAAAACTGTTTTTT

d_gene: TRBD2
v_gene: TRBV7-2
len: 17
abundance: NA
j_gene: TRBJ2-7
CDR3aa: CASSPKASGRGSYEQYF
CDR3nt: TGTGCCAGCAGCCCAAAAGCCAGCGGGAGGGGCTCCTACGAGCAGTACTTC

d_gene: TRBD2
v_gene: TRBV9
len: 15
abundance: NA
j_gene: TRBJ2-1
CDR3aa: CASSDQLAGVNEQFF
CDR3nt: TGTGCCAGCAGCGACCAACTAGCGGGAGTGAATGAGCAGTTCTTC

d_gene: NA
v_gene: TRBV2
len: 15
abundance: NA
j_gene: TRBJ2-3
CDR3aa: CASSVSGHSLDTQYF
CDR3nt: TGTGCCAGCAGTGTATCGGGACATTCTTTGGATACGCAGTATTTT

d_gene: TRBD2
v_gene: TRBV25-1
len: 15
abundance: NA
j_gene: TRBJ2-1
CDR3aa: CASSEFQRERNEQFF
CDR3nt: TGTGCCAGCAGTGAATTTCAGCGGGAGAGGAATGAGCAGTTCTTC

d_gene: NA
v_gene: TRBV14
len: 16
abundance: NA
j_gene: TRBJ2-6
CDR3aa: CASSPPPGSGANVLTF
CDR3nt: TGTGCCAGCAGCCCTCCCCCCGGCTCTGGGGCCAACGTCCTGACTTTC

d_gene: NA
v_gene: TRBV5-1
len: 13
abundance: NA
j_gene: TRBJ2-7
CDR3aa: CASSFPGMREQYF
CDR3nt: TGCGCCAGCAGCTTCCCAGGGATGAGAGAGCAGTACTTC

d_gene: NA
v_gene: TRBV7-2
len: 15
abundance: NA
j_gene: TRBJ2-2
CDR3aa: CASSSDRLNTGELFF
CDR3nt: TGTGCCAGCAGCTCCGACAGATTGAACACCGGGGAGCTGTTTTTT

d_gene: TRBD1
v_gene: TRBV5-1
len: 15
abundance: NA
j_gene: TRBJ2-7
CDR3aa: CASSFLPGQTYEQYF
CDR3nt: TGCGCCAGCAGCTTCCTCCCGGGACAGACGTACGAGCAGTACTTC